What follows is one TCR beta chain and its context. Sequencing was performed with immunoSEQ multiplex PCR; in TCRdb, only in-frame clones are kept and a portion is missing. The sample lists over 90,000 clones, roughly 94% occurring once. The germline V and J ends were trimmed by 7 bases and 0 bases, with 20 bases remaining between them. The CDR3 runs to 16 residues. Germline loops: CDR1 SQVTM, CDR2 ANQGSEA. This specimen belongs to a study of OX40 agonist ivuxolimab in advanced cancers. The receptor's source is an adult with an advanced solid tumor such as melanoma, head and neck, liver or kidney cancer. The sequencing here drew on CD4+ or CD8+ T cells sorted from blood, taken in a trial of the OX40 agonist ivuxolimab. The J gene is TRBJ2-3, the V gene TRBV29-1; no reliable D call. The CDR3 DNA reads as TGCAGCGCCTCCCCGGGTTGGGGAACTAGCACAGATACGCAGTATTTT. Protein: CSASPGWGTSTDTQYF.